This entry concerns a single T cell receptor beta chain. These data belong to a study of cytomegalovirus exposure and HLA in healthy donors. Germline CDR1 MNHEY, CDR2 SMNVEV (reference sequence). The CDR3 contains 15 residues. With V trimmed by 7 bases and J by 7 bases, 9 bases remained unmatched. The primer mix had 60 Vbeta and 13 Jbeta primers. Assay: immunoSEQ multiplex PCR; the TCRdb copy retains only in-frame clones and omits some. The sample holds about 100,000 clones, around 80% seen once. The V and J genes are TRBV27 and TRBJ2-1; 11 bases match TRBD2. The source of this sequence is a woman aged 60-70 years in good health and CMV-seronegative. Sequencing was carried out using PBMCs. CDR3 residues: CASTGASSGRNEQFF. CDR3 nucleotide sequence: TGTGCCAGCACCGGAGCCTCTAGCGGGAGGAATGAGCAGTTCTTC.